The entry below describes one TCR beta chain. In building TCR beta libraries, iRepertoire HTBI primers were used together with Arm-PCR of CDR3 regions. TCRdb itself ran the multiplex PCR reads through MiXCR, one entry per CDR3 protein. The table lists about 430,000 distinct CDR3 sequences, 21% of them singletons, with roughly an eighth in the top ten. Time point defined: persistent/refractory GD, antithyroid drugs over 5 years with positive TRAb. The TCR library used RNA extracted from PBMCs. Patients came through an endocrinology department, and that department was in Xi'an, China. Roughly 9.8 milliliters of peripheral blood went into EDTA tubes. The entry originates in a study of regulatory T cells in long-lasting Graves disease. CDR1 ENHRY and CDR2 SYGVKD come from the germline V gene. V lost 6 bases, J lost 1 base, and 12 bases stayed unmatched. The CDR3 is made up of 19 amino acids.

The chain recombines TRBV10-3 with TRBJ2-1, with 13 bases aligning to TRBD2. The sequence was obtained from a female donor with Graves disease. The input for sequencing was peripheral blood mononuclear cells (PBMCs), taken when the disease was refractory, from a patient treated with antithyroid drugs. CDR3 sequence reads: CAIRPRLAGGPWSYNEQFF. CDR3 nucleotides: TGTGCCATCAGACCAAGACTAGCGGGAGGCCCTTGGTCCTACAATGAGCAGTTCTTC.